These 16 T cell receptor beta chains share one sample of origin, sequenced in a study of OX40 agonist ivuxolimab in advanced cancers. Profiling relied on immunoSEQ multiplex PCR, and the TCRdb table lists in-frame clones only, not all of them. The sample holds more than 55,000 clones, approximately 84% seen once. The sample was CD4+ or CD8+ T cells sorted from blood, taken in a trial of the OX40 agonist ivuxolimab. These receptors originate from an adult with an advanced solid tumor such as melanoma, head and neck, liver or kidney cancer.

The chain couples TRBV5-1 to TRBJ2-5; 8 positions agree with TRBD1. The CDR3 loop spans 19 amino acids. Per germline, CDR1 SGHRS and CDR2 YFSETQ. V was pared by 4 bases and J by 0 bases, with 17 bases of the junction left unmatched. The CDR3 sequence is CASSRNIQGARGNQETQYF. DNA for the CDR3: TGCGCCAGCAGCCGAAATATCCAGGGGGCGAGAGGCAACCAAGAGACCCAGTACTTC.

Only a few counts were recorded for this clone. The V call is TRBV7-9, the J call TRBJ2-7; 7 positions agree with TRBD1. The germline V gene has CDR1 SEHNR and CDR2 FQNEAQ (reference sequence). The CDR3 length is 14 residues. V lost 5 bases and J lost 2; bases outside the gene matches: 6. The CDR3 DNA is TGTGCCAGCAGCCCTCGGACAGGCGCCTACGAGCAGTACTTC. This translates into CASSPRTGAYEQYF.

The chain uses TRBV6-1 and TRBJ2-7; the match to TRBD2 covers 7 bases. V lost 3 bases to trimming and J lost 5 bases; unmatched junction nucleotides: 13. Germline values: CDR1 MNHNS, CDR2 SASEGT. The CDR3 runs 16 residues. CDR3 nucleotides: TGTGCCAGCAGTGACCCTAGGGACTATTTTCCCGACGAGCAGTACTTC. Translated, it gives CASSDPRDYFPDEQYF.

J is TRBJ2-3 and V is TRBV10-3, with a weak D call TRBD2 (7 bases). The CDR3 runs 14 residues. The germline CDR1 and CDR2 sequences are ENHRY and SYGVKD. Trimming shortened V by 8 bases and J by 4 bases, and 16 bases separated the two germline ends. The DNA for the CDR3 is TGTGCCATCCAACGGGGGGCAACCGCAGATACGCAGTATTTT. Its protein is CAIQRGATADTQYF.

Comments on this clone: An end of the junction differs from the germline gene, which may be a read error. The gene calls are TRBV6-5 and TRBJ2-1; perhaps TRBD2 as D (6 bases). From germline, CDR1 is MNHEY and CDR2 SVGAGI. The CDR3 extends over 15 amino acids. The CDR3 DNA follows: TGTGCCAACAGTTACAACAACCCTCTAGCGAGTGAGCAGTTCTTC. This translates into CANSYNNPLASEQFF.

This sequence joins TRBV4-2 and TRBJ2-1, with D possibly TRBD2 on 5 matching bases. This CDR3 is 17 amino acids long. Germline loops: CDR1 LGHNA, CDR2 YNFKEQ. Trimming removed 4 bases from V and 6 bases from J, with 22 bases in between. The chain's CDR3 is CASSRNSAVTAGNEQFF. In DNA form, the CDR3 reads TGTGCCAGCAGCCGAAATTCCGCGGTCACTGCGGGCAATGAGCAGTTCTTC.

The gene calls are TRBV7-2 and TRBJ2-1; TRBD2 agrees at 11 bases. V trimming: 3 bases; J trimming: 8 bases; junction bases outside the gene matches: 6. The CDR3 extends over 15 amino acids. CDR1 is SGHTA and CDR2 is FQGNSA in the germline V gene. CDR3 loop: CASSLAGTSGHEQFF. CDR3 sequence (DNA): TGTGCCAGCAGCTTGGCCGGGACTAGCGGCCATGAGCAGTTCTTC.

The chain carries TRBV4-1 and TRBJ2-1; TRBD2 matches at 9 bases. The CDR3 totals 16 residues. The V segment lost 0 bases and the J segment 4 bases; nucleotides outside the gene matches: 4. Germline CDR1 reads MGHRA; CDR2 reads YSYEKL. Here the CDR3 reads CASSQESAGGYNEQFF. The CDR3 DNA reads TGCGCCAGCAGCCAAGAGTCGGCGGGGGGGTACAATGAGCAGTTCTTC.

This clone was found a few times. The rearrangement links TRBV28 to TRBJ1-2; D might be TRBD1 (5 bases). V lost 6 bases and J 5 bases, leaving 16 bases between the germline ends. Germline V lookup: CDR1 MDHEN, CDR2 SYDVKM. CDR3 length equals 14 residues. This CDR3 reads CASRLHPGGYGYTF. The CDR3 region has the DNA TGTGCCAGCAGACTTCACCCGGGGGGTTATGGCTACACCTTC.

This chain's CDR3 is CASSTHSGVNTGELFF. Here the CDR3 DNA reads TGTGCCAGCAGCACCCATAGCGGGGTGAACACCGGGGAGCTGTTTTTT. V is TRBV7-3 and J is TRBJ2-2, with 8 bases matching TRBD2. The CDR3 totals 16 residues. CDR1 is SGHTA, CDR2 FQGTGA, per germline. With 5 bases clipped from V and 1 base from J, the junction kept 6 bases outside the gene matches.

V gene TRBV10-1 combines with J gene TRBJ1-2; no reliable D call. Looked up from germline, CDR1 is WNHNN and CDR2 is SYGVQD (reference sequence). This CDR3 spans 13 amino acids. V was clipped by 0 bases and J by 4 bases, with 6 bases between them. The CDR3 loop reads CASSESGFYGYTF. DNA for the CDR3: TGCGCCAGCAGTGAGTCGGGGTTCTATGGCTACACCTTC.

This chain uses TRBV6-5 with TRBJ1-2, with D perhaps matching TRBD1 (6 bases). The CDR3 runs to 15 residues. V was cut by 6 bases and J by 2 bases, with 16 bases left in between. Germline V gene sequence: CDR1 MNHEY, CDR2 SVGAGI. The CDR3, as DNA: TGTGCCAGCAGAACCCCAGGGGAAGGAAACTATGGCTACACCTTC. This translates into CASRTPGEGNYGYTF.

J is TRBJ2-7 and V is TRBV25-1; no definite D call. There are 10 residues in the CDR3. Germline-derived CDR1 and CDR2 are MGHDK and SYGVNS. V shed 8 bases and J shed 2 bases, with 4 bases lying between them. The CDR3 nucleotides read TGTGCCAGCGGGACCTACGAGCAGTACTTC. This gives the protein CASGTYEQYF.

This sequence joins TRBV6-6 and TRBJ1-5; D uncertain. The CDR3 length is 14 residues. From germline, CDR1 is MNHNY and CDR2 SVGAGI (reference sequence). Trimming stripped 7 bases from V and 5 bases from J, with 15 bases between. CDR3 coding DNA: TGTGCCAGCATGTCCCCAAAACCATATCAGCCCCAGCATTTT. Translated: CASMSPKPYQPQHF.

Here the CDR3 reads CASSLGPSSGNTIYF. The CDR3 DNA is TGTGCCAGTAGCCTCGGGCCAAGCTCTGGAAACACCATATATTTT. The gene calls are TRBV19 and TRBJ1-3; D not resolved. The length of the CDR3 is 15 residues. V was clipped by 6 bases and J by 0 bases, with 12 bases between them. CDR1 is LNHDA and CDR2 is SQIVND in the germline V gene (reference sequence).

The chain couples TRBV5-1 to TRBJ2-3, with TRBD1 matching 9 bases. This CDR3 region has 14 residues. Germline V gives CDR1 SGHRS, CDR2 YFSETQ. After removal of 4 bases from V and 1 base from J, the junction contained 1 base not matched to a gene. The CDR3 DNA reads as TGCGCCAGCAGCCGGGACAGGGGCACAGATACGCAGTATTTT. It codes for CASSRDRGTDTQYF. Filled out from reference TRBV5-1 and TRBJ2-3, the complete variable domain reads KAGVTQTPRYLIKTRGQQVTLSCSPISGHRSVSWYQQTPGQGLQFLFEYFSETQRNKGNFPGRFSGRQFSNSRSEMNVSTLELGDSALYLCASSRDRGTDTQYFGPGTRLTVL.